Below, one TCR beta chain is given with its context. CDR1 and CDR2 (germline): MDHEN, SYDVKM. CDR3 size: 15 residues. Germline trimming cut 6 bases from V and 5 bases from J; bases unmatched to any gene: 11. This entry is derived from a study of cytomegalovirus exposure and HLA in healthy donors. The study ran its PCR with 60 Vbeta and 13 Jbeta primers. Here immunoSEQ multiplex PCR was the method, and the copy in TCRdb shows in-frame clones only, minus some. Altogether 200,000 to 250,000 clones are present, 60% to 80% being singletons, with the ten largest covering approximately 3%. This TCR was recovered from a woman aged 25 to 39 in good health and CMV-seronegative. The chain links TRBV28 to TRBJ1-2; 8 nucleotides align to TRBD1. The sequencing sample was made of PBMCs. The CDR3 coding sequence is TGTGCCAGCAGCGCAAGGGACAGGCCACCTTATGGCTACACCTTC. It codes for CASSARDRPPYGYTF.